These 14 T cell receptor beta chains originate from one sample sequenced in a study of blood T cell repertoires in COVID-19. Only in-frame clones appear in the TCRdb table, and some are missing; sequencing was by immunoSEQ multiplex PCR. Of around 140,000 clones in the sample, approximately 90% were seen once. The specimen was peripheral blood. The source is a man aged 55 to 69 with COVID-19, enrolled during active disease.

The genes are TRBV6-5 and TRBJ1-3; D is unclear. V was cut by 0 bases and J by 0 bases, with 9 bases left in between. Germline assignment: CDR1 MNHEY and CDR2 SVGAGI. The CDR3 is 16 residues long. The CDR3 reads CASSYSWADSGNTIYF. CDR3 nucleotide sequence: TGTGCCAGCAGTTACTCCTGGGCAGACTCTGGAAACACCATATATTTT.

The chain links TRBV29-1 to TRBJ2-5; 13 bases fit TRBD2. The CDR3 loop spans 13 amino acids. V lost 6 bases and J lost 3; bases outside the gene matches: 1. Germline V gene data show CDR1 as SQVTM and CDR2 as ANQGSEA. CDR3 coding DNA: TGCAGCGTGGGGACTAGCGGGGAAGAGACCCAGTACTTC. Translating it yields CSVGTSGEETQYF.

The chain uses TRBV12-5 and TRBJ1-5, with 10 bases fitting TRBD1. Germline V CDR1 and CDR2: LGHNT, FRNRAP. The CDR3 is made up of 17 amino acids. The ends lost 4 bases at V and 2 bases at J; junction bases unmatched: 8. The CDR3, as DNA: TGTGCTAGTGGTTCTCAATCCGGGACAGGGGGCAATCAGCCCCAGCATTTT. Its protein product is CASGSQSGTGGNQPQHF.

The chain combines TRBV2 with TRBJ2-2, with 8 bases fitting TRBD1. CDR3 size: 16 residues. Germline-derived CDR1 and CDR2 are SNHLY and FYNNEI. V was clipped by 7 bases and J by 7 bases; unmatched bases: 14. The DNA for the CDR3 is TGTGCCAGCAACGCCAGGGGGCCCAGTTACGGCGGGGAGCTGTTTTTT. Amino acids: CASNARGPSYGGELFF.

The chain uses TRBV5-3 and TRBJ2-7; possibly TRBD1 for D (6 bases). TRBV5-3 carries the ORF label, with uncertain function. The CDR3 consists of 17 residues. V was trimmed by 1 base and J by 2 bases, leaving 19 bases between them. CDR3 residues: CARSLIIWAGAPYEQYF. CDR3 DNA sequence: TGTGCCAGAAGCTTGATTATCTGGGCAGGGGCCCCCTACGAGCAGTACTTC.

The chain recombines TRBV28 with TRBJ1-1; TRBD1 matches at 10 bases. The CDR3 covers 17 residues. Per the germline V gene, CDR1 is MDHEN and CDR2 is SYDVKM. Losses at the gene ends were 4 bases for V and 5 bases for J; bases not matched to a gene: 13. Written as DNA, the CDR3 is TGTGCCAGCAGTTCGCCGGGACAGGGGAACATGAGGACTGAAGCTTTCTTT. It translates to CASSSPGQGNMRTEAFF.

The chain employs TRBV6-5 and TRBJ1-2; possible D gene TRBD1, 6 bases. The germline gives CDR1 MNHEY, CDR2 SVGAGI. The CDR3 totals 13 residues. The V gene lost 6 bases and the J gene lost 7 bases, with 15 bases spanning the gap. The CDR3 coding sequence is TGTGCCAGCAGGGCAACAGGGATCCCTGGCTACACCTTC. As protein: CASRATGIPGYTF.

This clone was seen a few times. J is TRBJ1-2 and V is TRBV30, with D possibly matching TRBD1 (6 bases). The V gene's germline CDR1 is GTSNPN and CDR2 SVGIG (reference sequence). The V end lost 3 bases, the J end lost 0 bases, and 14 bases lay between the germline ends. The CDR3 runs 15 residues. This CDR3 is CAWSGQILANYGYTF. CDR3 bases: TGTGCCTGGAGCGGACAGATATTAGCTAACTATGGCTACACCTTC.

V is TRBV11-2 and J is TRBJ1-6; D is unresolved. CDR3 length: 13 residues. The ends were cut back, 1 base at V and 7 bases at J, with 5 bases in the middle. Germline values: CDR1 SGHAT, CDR2 FQNNGV. In DNA form, the CDR3 reads TGTGCCAGCAGCTTAGTGGAGAATTCACCCCTCCACTTT. Amino acids: CASSLVENSPLHF.

This clone was found a few times. The rearrangement links TRBV6-2 or TRBV6-3 to TRBJ1-1, with TRBD1 as a possible D gene (6 bases). The germline V gene has CDR1 MNHEY and CDR2 SVGEGT. This CDR3 has 15 residues. The V end was cut by 6 bases, the J end by 2 bases, with 16 bases between. This chain's CDR3 is CASRPQGMVNTEAFF. The CDR3 nucleotides are TGTGCCAGCAGGCCTCAGGGGATGGTAAACACTGAAGCTTTCTTT.

The DNA of the CDR3 is TGTGCCATCAGTGAGTCGCCTCGGGAGACCCAGTACTTC. Amino acid sequence: CAISESPRETQYF. The genes are TRBV10-3 and TRBJ2-5, with D uncertain. Germline V gene data show CDR1 as ENHRY and CDR2 as SYGVKD. The CDR3 has 13 residues. V lost 0 bases to trimming and J lost 5 bases, with 7 bases between them.

This clone turned up a few times. The V call is TRBV30, the J call TRBJ1-6; D gene unclear. Germline CDR1 is GTSNPN and CDR2 is SVGIG (reference sequence). With 3 bases removed from V and 14 bases from J, the gap between germline ends came to 14 bases. CDR3 length: 12 residues. CDR3 in amino acids: CAWSELRATLHF. The CDR3 DNA reads as TGTGCCTGGAGCGAGTTGCGGGCCACCCTCCACTTT.

J is TRBJ2-5 and V is TRBV7-2, with D possibly matching TRBD1 (7 bases). This CDR3 has 14 amino acids. Trimming left V 1 base short and J 5 bases short, with 11 bases between. Germline loops: CDR1 SGHTA, CDR2 FQGNSA. Written as DNA, the CDR3 is TGTGCCAGCAGCTTAGTTTCAGGGGGGGAGACCCAGTACTTC. Translated, it gives CASSLVSGGETQYF.

This clone showed up just once. The rearrangement uses TRBV9 and TRBJ1-5; D perhaps matches TRBD1 (6 bases). This CDR3 is 14 amino acids long. Germline V CDR1 and CDR2: SGDLS, YYNGEE. Trimming removed 3 bases from V and 3 bases from J, with 10 bases in between. This CDR3 reads CASSGTGFNQPQHF. The CDR3, as DNA: TGTGCCAGCAGCGGAACAGGGTTCAATCAGCCCCAGCATTTT.